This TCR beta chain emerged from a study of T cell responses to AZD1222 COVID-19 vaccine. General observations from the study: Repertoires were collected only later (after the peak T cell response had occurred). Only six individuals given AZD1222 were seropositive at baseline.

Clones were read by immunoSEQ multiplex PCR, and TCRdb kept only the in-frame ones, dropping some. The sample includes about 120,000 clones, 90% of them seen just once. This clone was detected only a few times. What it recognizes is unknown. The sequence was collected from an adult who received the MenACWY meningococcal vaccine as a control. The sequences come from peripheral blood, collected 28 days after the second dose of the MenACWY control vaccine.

The CDR3, as DNA: TGTGCCAGCAGCAAGACAGCGGAAGCTAATTCACCCCTCCACTTT. Protein sequence: CASSKTAEANSPLHF. The chain carries TRBV7-9 and TRBJ1-6; D is perhaps TRBD1 (5 bases). CDR3 length: 15 amino acids. The germline V gene has CDR1 SEHNR and CDR2 FQNEAQ (reference sequence). Trimming stripped 5 bases from V and 6 bases from J, with 14 bases between.